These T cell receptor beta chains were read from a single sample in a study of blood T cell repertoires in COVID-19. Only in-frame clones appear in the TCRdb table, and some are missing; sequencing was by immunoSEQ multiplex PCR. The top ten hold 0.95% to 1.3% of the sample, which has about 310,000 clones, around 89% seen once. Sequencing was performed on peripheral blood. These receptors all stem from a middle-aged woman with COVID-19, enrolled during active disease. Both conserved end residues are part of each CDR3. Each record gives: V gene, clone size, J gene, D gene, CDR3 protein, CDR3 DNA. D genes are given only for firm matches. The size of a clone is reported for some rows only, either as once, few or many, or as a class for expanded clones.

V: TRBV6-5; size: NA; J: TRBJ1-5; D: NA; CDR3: CASSSVFSNQPQHF; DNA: TGTGCCAGCAGTAGCGTTTTTAGCAATCAGCCCCAGCATTTT
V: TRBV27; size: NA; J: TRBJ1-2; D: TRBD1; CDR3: CASSPLDRGYGYTF; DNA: TGTGCCAGCAGTCCCCTCGACAGGGGGTATGGCTACACCTTC
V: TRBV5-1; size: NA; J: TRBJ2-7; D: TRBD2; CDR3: CASSLGLAGESVQYF; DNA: TGCGCCAGCAGCTTGGGGCTAGCGGGAGAGTCGGTTCAGTACTTC
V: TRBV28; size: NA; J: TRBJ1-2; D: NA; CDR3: CASSLLTEIYGYTF; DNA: TGTGCCAGCAGTCTCTTGACAGAAATCTATGGCTACACCTTC
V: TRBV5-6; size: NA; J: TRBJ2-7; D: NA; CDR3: CASSYTLGGRSEQYF; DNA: TGTGCCAGCAGCTACACCTTGGGGGGGCGCAGCGAGCAGTACTTC
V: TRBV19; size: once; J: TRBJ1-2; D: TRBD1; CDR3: CASSHRQGTGAGGYTF; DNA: TGTGCCAGTAGCCACCGGCAGGGGACAGGGGCAGGGGGCTACACCTTC
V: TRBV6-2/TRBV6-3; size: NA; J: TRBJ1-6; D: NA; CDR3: CASSYSAGGGSPLHF; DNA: TGTGCCAGCAGTTACTCGGCAGGTGGAGGGTCACCCCTCCACTTT
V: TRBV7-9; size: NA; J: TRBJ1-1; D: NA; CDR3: CASSPRGDGAFF; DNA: TGTGCCAGCAGCCCCCGCGGCGACGGGGCTTTCTTT
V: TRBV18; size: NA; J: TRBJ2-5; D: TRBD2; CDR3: CASSPPRGTSGIQETQYF; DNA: TGTGCCAGCTCACCACCGAGGGGGACTAGCGGAATCCAAGAGACCCAGTACTTC
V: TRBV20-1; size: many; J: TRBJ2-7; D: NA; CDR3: CSARQDYEQYF; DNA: TGCAGTGCTAGACAGGACTACGAGCAGTACTTC
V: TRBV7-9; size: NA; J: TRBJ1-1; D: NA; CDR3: CASSPNSEEAFF; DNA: TGTGCCAGCAGCCCAAATAGTGAAGAAGCTTTCTTT
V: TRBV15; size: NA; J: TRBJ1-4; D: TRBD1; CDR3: CATSRTDRGFRRAYEKLFF; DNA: TGTGCCACCAGCAGAACGGACAGGGGTTTCCGCAGGGCATATGAAAAACTGTTTTTT
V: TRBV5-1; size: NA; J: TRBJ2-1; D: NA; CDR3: CASSLSPGGNEQFF; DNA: TGCGCCAGCAGCTTGTCCCCCGGAGGAAATGAGCAGTTCTTC
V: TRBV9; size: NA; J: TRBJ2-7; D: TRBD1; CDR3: CASSAGTDVEEQYF; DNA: TGTGCCAGCAGCGCAGGGACAGATGTGGAAGAGCAGTACTTC
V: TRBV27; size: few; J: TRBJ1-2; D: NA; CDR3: CASSLEGRGHYGYTF; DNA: TGTGCCAGCAGTTTAGAGGGCAGGGGCCACTATGGCTACACCTTC
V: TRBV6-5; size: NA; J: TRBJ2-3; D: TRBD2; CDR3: CASKTRSGLSDTQYF; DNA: TGTGCCAGCAAGACACGTAGCGGGCTCTCAGATACGCAGTATTTT
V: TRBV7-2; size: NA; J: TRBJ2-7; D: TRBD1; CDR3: CASSLAQTGAPYEQYF; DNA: TGTGCCAGCAGCTTAGCCCAGACAGGGGCCCCCTACGAGCAGTACTTC
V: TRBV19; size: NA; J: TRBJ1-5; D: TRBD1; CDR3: CASMDRGLRDQPQHF; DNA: TGTGCCAGTATGGACAGGGGTCTCAGGGATCAGCCCCAGCATTTT
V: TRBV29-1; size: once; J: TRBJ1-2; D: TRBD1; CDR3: CSVSGQGSYGYTF; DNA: TGCAGCGTTTCGGGACAGGGGAGCTATGGCTACACCTTC
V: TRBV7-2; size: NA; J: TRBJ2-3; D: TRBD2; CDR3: CASSWTRTDTQYF; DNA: TGTGCCAGCAGTTGGACTAGGACAGATACGCAGTATTTT
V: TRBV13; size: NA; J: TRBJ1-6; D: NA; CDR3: CASSLGGNSPLHF; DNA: TGTGCCAGCAGCTTAGGCGGGAATTCACCCCTCCACTTT
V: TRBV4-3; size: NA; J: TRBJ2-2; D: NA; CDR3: CASSRTLRGTGELFF; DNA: TGCGCCAGCAGCCGGACCCTCAGAGGGACCGGGGAGCTGTTTTTT
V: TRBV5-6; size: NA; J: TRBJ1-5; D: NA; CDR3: CASSLYGAHGQPQHF; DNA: TGTGCCAGCAGCTTGTATGGGGCTCACGGGCAGCCCCAGCATTTT
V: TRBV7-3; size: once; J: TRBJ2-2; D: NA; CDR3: CASSFQMIGHSNTGELFF; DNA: TGTGCCAGCAGCTTCCAGATGATCGGACATTCGAACACCGGGGAGCTGTTTTTT
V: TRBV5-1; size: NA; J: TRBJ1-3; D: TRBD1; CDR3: CASSSTGGSGNTIYF; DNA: TGCGCCAGCAGCTCCACAGGGGGCTCTGGAAACACCATATATTTT
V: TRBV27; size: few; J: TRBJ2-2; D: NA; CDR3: CASSLGGGWGSGELFF; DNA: TGTGCCAGCAGTTTAGGCGGGGGCTGGGGCTCCGGGGAGCTGTTTTTT
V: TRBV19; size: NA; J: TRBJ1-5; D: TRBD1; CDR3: CASSMRPLGQGVMSNQPQHF; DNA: TGTGCCAGTAGTATGAGGCCCTTAGGACAGGGAGTGATGAGCAATCAGCCCCAGCATTTT
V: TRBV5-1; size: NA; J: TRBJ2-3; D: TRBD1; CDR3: CASSPLGSRDRDTQYF; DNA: TGCGCCAGCAGCCCCCTTGGTTCCAGGGACAGAGATACGCAGTATTTT
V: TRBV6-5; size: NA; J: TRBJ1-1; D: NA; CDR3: CASIKAGKNTEAFF; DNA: TGTGCCAGCATCAAAGCGGGGAAGAACACTGAAGCTTTCTTT
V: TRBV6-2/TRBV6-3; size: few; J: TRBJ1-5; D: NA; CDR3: CASSLGVGNQPQHF; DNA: TGTGCCAGCAGTCTCGGGGTCGGCAATCAGCCCCAGCATTTT
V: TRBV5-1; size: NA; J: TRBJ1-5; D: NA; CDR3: CASSLGPRGFSHQPQHF; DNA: TGCGCCAGCAGCTTGGGCCCTAGGGGTTTCTCGCATCAGCCCCAGCATTTT
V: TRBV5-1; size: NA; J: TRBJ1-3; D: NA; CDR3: CASSLTDRTLVNTIYF; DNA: TGCGCCAGCAGCTTAACTGACAGGACTCTGGTAAACACCATATATTTT
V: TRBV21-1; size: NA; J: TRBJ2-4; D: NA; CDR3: CASSKAGQGAETKNIQYF; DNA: TGTGCCAGCAGCAAAGCTGGACAGGGGGCAGAGACCAAAAACATTCAGTACTTC
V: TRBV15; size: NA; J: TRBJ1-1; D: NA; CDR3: CATSRDSDRYTEAFF; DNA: TGTGCCACCAGCAGAGATAGCGACAGGTACACTGAAGCTTTCTTT
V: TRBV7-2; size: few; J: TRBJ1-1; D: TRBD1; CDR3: CASSLAETGYTEAFF; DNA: TGTGCCAGCAGCTTAGCAGAGACAGGGTACACTGAAGCTTTCTTT
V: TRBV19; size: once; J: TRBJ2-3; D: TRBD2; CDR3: CASSTLAAITDTQYF; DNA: TGTGCCAGTAGTACCCTAGCGGCCATCACAGATACGCAGTATTTT
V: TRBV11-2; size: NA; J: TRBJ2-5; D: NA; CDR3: CASSRNRARQGETQYF; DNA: TGTGCCAGCAGCCGCAACAGGGCGAGGCAAGGAGAGACCCAGTACTTC
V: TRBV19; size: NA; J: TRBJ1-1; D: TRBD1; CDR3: CASIDRATEAFF; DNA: TGTGCCAGTATAGACAGGGCCACTGAAGCTTTCTTT
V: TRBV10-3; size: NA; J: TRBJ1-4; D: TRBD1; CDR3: CAIAGTENEKLFF; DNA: TGTGCCATCGCCGGGACAGAAAATGAAAAACTGTTTTTT
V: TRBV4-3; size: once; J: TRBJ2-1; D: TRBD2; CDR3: CASSQDPRGGYNEQFF; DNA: TGCGCCAGCAGCCAAGATCCAAGGGGAGGGTACAATGAGCAGTTCTTC
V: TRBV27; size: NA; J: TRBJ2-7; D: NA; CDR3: CASSPLRGYEQYF; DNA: TGTGCCAGCAGTCCCCTCCGGGGCTACGAGCAGTACTTC
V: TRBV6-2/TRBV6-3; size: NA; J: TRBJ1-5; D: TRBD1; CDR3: CASSGPGQGAVVNQPQHF; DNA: TGTGCCAGCAGTGGGCCGGGACAGGGGGCGGTTGTCAATCAGCCCCAGCATTTT
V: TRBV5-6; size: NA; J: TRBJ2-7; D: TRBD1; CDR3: CASSRRQGTYEQYF; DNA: TGTGCCAGCAGCCGCCGACAGGGGACCTACGAGCAGTACTTC
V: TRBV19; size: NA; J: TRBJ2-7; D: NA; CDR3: CASSLYGDTSYEQYF; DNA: TGTGCCAGTAGTCTCTATGGGGACACCTCCTACGAGCAGTACTTC
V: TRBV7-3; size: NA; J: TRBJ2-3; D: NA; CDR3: CASSLRGGASTDTQYF; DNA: TGTGCCAGCAGCTTACGCGGCGGGGCTAGCACAGATACGCAGTATTTT
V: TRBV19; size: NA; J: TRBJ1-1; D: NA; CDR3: CASSIDNRGLEAFF; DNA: TGTGCCAGTAGTATAGATAATCGGGGGTTGGAAGCTTTCTTT